This T cell receptor (beta chain) was sequenced for a study of shared clonotypes between healthy human individuals (dated by TCRdb to between 2020 and 2021). In terms of the full investigation: The cohort comprised a couple of women and three men aged 18 to 49 years. For each donor, CD4 naive and CD4 memory were each given three plates, CD8 naive was given two plates, and CD8 memory was given one plate. To estimate repertoire size and how much clonotypes are shared between individuals, the study performed deep sequencing of blood TCR repertoires from a few healthy adults. Libraries were prepared and TCR repertoires were sequenced by different laboratories using diverse techniques, in order to increase sequencing depth and limit assay-specific biases. Leukapheresis yielded between about 0.94 and 8.9 billion PBMCs per donor. Results the study describes overall, beyond this receptor: Based on pairwise subsampling, the degree of clonotype sharing among donors was expected to be affected by sequencing depth. Roughly 5.2% of naive CD4, around 3.5% of naive CD8, 2.3% of memory CD4, and about 0.4% of memory CD8 clonotypes were shared across four donors. Clonotypes shared by all four sorted-subset donors showed higher generation probabilities than non-shared clonotypes. Rarefaction of sorted-subset datasets indicated incomplete sequencing despite the large sequencing depth. Sampling was restricted to blood, and TCR repertoires in tissue are likely to differ from TCR repertoires in blood. Because the study included a small number of donors, the genetic and exposure-history diversity represented was limited. Naive subsets generally had larger estimated clonotype richness than memory subsets.

Healthy HIV-negative adults with no recently reported acute infections or vaccinations were included as donors. Only Caucasian adults living in Nashville, Tennessee, USA were represented among the donors. CD4+ T cells were enriched by magnetic negative selection, after which naive cells were positively selected on CD45RA and the negative fraction was taken as the memory subset. Blood was collected by leukapheresis, and PBMCs were isolated by Ficoll-Histopaque density gradient centrifugation and then cryopreserved in liquid nitrogen vapor phase. Analytical flow cytometry was used to check the purity and quantity of each magnetically sorted T cell population. Each sorted fraction had its genomic DNA isolated and then quantified by UV absorbance on a Nanodrop 2000c. The CDR3 runs 15 amino acids, cysteine and phenylalanine included. The DNA shown is the 45-base CDR3, in frame from base 1. Trimming takes 0 bases from V and 2 bases from J, and the germline ends sit 11 bases apart. CDR1 and CDR2, per the germline V gene, are SGHRS and YFSETQ.

Using the deep immunoSEQ assay, TCR CDR3 regions were amplified from genomic DNA by multiplex PCR. Extracted genomic DNA from each cell subset was spread evenly across all wells of several immunoSEQ 96-well plates, with each plate serving as a replicate. For sorted subsets, around 200 ng genomic DNA, equal to approximately 30,000 T cell genomes, was loaded into each replicate PCR. Purified libraries were measured with a Qubit 3.0 fluorometer, size-checked on a Bioanalyzer 2100, and measured again with the KAPA Library Quantification kit. Every immunoSEQ 96-well plate was sequenced on a dedicated single-read 150-cycle Illumina NextSeq 550 flow cell. The paper's data handling went like this. Because only junctional sequences without quality scores were contained in the immunoSEQ output, filtering matching that applied to full-length reads could not be performed. To assign V/J genes and CDR3, sequences were annotated against IMGT germline references using PyIR, a Python wrapper for IgBLAST v1.9. Any read was removed if the V/J assignment was weak (E-value above 1e-6), the CDR3 was missing, or the read contained stop codons, out-of-frame junctions, or ambiguous translated residues. V3J clonotypes were defined by identical inferred V gene, J gene, and CDR3 amino acid sequence. To compute the percentage overlap between repertoires, the number of shared unique clonotypes was divided by the size of the smaller repertoire. Repertoire richness was assessed with RTK rarefaction, the Chao1 estimator, and Recon v2.1 estimates of unobserved clonotypes. OLGA was used to compute generation probabilities for all TCRbeta clonotypes that the gDNA method yielded from a few donors. Entries here come from immuneACCESS through TCRdb and include only in-frame sequences with V and J called. Some clones fail to appear in such tables; in the studies checked, an unresolved V gene covers under half of the shortfall, and the cause of the remainder is unknown. That table furnishes V, J and clone size, whereas the DNA furnished D and trimming. This sample lists roughly 1,500,000 clones; just under 99% were detected once. Jointly, the top ten make up roughly 0.35% of the sample.

Remarks on this clone: Its antigen is unknown. Base qualities were left out, and no much larger clone turns up one base away.

The rearranged segments are TRBV5-1 and TRBJ1-2; the D segment could be TRBD1, given 5 matching bases. Material for sequencing was naive CD4+ T cells sorted from blood. This sample's cell subset or site label indicates: CD45RA+ positively selected. The source is a man aged 30 to 39 in good health. The CDR3 amino acid sequence is: CASSLEPGRNYGYTF. The nucleotide sequence reads TGCGCCAGCAGCTTGGAGCCAGGGAGAAACTATGGCTACACCTTC.